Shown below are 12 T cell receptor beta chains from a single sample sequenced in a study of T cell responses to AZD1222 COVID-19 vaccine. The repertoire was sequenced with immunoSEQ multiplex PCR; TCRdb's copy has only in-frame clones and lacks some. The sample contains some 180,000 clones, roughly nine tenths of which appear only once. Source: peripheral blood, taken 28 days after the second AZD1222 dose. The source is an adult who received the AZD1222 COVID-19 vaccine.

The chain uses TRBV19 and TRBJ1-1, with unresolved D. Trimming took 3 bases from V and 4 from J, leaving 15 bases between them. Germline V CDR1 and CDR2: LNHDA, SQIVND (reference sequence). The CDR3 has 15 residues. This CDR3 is CASSIPGGAGTEAFF. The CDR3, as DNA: TGTGCCAGTAGTATCCCGGGCGGCGCGGGCACTGAAGCTTTCTTT.

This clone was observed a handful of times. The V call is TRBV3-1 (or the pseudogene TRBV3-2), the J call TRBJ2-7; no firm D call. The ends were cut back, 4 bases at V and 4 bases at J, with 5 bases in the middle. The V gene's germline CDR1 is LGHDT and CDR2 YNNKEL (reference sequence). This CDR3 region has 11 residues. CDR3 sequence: CASSRVYEQYF. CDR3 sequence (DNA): TGTGCCAGCAGCCGGGTGTACGAGCAGTACTTC.

In DNA form, the CDR3 reads TGTGCCAGCAGCTTACCCCCGGGACAGGGGTCGCACGGGGAGCTGTTTTTT. Translated, it gives CASSLPPGQGSHGELFF. The chain carries TRBV7-8 and TRBJ2-2; 10 nucleotides match TRBD1. J was trimmed by 7 bases and V by 2 bases; bases with no gene match: 10. There are 17 residues in the CDR3. Germline V lookup: CDR1 SGHVS, CDR2 FQNEAQ.

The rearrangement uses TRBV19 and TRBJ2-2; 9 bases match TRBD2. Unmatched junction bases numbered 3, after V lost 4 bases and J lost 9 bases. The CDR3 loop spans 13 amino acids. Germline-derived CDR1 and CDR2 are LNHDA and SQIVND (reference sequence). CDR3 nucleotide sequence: TGTGCCAGTAGTACCCTAGCGGGGAGGGAGCTGTTTTTT. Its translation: CASSTLAGRELFF.

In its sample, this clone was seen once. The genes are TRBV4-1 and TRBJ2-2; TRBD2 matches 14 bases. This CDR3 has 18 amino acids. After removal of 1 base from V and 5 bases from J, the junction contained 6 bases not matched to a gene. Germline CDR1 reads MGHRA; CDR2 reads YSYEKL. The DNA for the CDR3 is TGCGCCAGCAGCCAAGGGGGACTAGCGGGAGTTGGAACCGGGGAGCTGTTTTTT. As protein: CASSQGGLAGVGTGELFF.

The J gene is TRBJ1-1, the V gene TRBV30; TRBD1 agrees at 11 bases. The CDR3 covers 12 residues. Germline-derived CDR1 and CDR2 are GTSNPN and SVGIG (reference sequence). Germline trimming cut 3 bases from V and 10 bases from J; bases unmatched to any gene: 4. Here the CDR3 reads CAWRGTGGPAFF. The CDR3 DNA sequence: TGTGCCTGGAGGGGGACAGGGGGTCCAGCTTTCTTT.

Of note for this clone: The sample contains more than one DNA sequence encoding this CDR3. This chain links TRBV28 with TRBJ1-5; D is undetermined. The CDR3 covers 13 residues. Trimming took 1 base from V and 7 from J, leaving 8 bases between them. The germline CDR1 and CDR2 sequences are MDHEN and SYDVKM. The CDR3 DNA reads TGTGCCAGCAGTTTATTTTCGAACCAGCCCCAGCATTTT. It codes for CASSLFSNQPQHF. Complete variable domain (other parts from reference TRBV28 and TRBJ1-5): DVKVTQSSRYLVKRTGEKVFLECVQDMDHENMFWYRQDPGLGLRLIYFSYDVKMKEKGDIPEGYSVSREKKERFSLILESASTNQTSMYLCASSLFSNQPQHFGDGTRLSIL.

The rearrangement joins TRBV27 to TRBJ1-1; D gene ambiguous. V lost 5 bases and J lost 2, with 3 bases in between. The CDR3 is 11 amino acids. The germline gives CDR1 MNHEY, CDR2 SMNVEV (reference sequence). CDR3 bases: TGTGCCAGCAGTCTCAACACTGAAGCTTTCTTT. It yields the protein CASSLNTEAFF.

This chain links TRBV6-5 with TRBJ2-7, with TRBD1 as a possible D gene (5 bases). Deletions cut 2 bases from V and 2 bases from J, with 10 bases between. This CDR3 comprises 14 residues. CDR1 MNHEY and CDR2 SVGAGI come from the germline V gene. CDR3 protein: CASSYGAGPYEQYF. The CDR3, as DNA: TGTGCCAGCAGTTACGGGGCAGGGCCCTACGAGCAGTACTTC.

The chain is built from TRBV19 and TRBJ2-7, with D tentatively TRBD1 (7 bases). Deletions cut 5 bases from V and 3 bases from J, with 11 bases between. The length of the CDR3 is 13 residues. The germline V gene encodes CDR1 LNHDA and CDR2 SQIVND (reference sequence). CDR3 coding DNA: TGTGCCAGTAGTGCGGGACAGAGCTACGAGCAGTACTTC. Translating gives CASSAGQSYEQYF.

The chain's CDR3 is CASSPSYSNQPQHF. CDR3 bases: TGTGCCAGCTCACCAAGTTATAGCAATCAGCCCCAGCATTTT. The chain has TRBV18 and TRBJ1-5; D uncertain. Germline lookup yields CDR1 KGHSH and CDR2 LQKENI. Trimming took 2 bases from V and 0 from J, leaving 5 bases between them. CDR3 size: 14 residues.

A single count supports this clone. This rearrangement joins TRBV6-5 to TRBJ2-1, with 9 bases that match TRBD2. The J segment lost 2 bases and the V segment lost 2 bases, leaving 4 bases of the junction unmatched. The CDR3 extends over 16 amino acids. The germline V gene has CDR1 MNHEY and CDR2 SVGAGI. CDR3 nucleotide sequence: TGTGCCAGCAGTTACGTACGCGGGAGGGCCTACAATGAGCAGTTCTTC. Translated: CASSYVRGRAYNEQFF.